This T cell receptor beta chain was recovered during a study of cytotoxic CD8 clonotypes in ibrutinib-treated CLL. Study results and limitations: The study found clonality rose at ibrutinib response, then fell toward baseline at progression.

From germline, CDR1 is SEHNR and CDR2 FQNEAQ (reference sequence). The CDR3 spans 14 residues. V lost 6 bases, J lost 5 bases, and 16 bases lay in between. For TCR beta libraries, about 1.9 micrograms of genomic DNA were obtained from cryopreserved PBMCs. As regards this clone: Its cognate antigen is unknown.

Method: immunoSEQ multiplex PCR; TCRdb's copy keeps in-frame clones and lacks some. The table lists approximately 150,000 clones, 84% of them singletons. This sample comprised PBMCs, obtained after 24 months of ibrutinib treatment. The gene calls are TRBV7-9 and TRBJ2-5, with D uncertain. The clonotype originates from a human donor with chronic lymphocytic leukemia. In DNA form, the CDR3 reads TGTGCCAGCAGTGTAGGCGGTAGCTGGGAGACCCAGTACTTC. Translation gives CASSVGGSWETQYF.